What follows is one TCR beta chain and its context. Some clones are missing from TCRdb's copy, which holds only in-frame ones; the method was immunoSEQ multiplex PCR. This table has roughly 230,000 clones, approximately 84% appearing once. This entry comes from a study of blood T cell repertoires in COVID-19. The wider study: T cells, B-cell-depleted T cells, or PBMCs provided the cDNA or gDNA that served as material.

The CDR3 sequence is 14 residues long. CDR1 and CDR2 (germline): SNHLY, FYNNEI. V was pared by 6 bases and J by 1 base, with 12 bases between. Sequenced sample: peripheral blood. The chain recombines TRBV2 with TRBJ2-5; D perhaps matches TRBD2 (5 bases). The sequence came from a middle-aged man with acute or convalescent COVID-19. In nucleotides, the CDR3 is TGTGCCAGCAGACCGTCCCTAGCCCAAGAGACCCAGTACTTC. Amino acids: CASRPSLAQETQYF. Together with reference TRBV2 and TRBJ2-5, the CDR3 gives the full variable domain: EPEVTQTPSHQVTQMGQEVILRCVPISNHLYFYWYRQILGQKVEFLVSFYNNEISEKSEIFDDQFSVERPDGSNFTLKIRSTKLEDSAMYFCASRPSLAQETQYFGPGTRLLVL.